These 21 T cell receptor beta chains share one sample of origin, sequenced in a study of blood T cell repertoires in COVID-19. Profiled with immunoSEQ multiplex PCR; TCRdb holds only in-frame clones, not every one. The sample consists of some 150,000 clones, around 89% of them appearing once. The sample comprised PBMCs or T cells enriched from blood (not recorded which). The source is a woman in her late teens or twenties who had recovered from COVID-19.

The chain links TRBV9 to TRBJ2-2; maybe TRBD2 (5 bases). CDR1 SGDLS and CDR2 YYNGEE come from the germline V gene. V lost 0 bases, J lost 5 bases, and 11 bases lay in between. CDR3 size: 15 residues. CDR3 nucleotides: TGTGCCAGCAGCGTAGATGGGTGGAGGACCGGGGAGCTGTTTTTT. Residues: CASSVDGWRTGELFF.

The chain is built from TRBV11-2 and TRBJ1-4; perhaps TRBD1 as D (6 bases). CDR3 length: 16 amino acids. Trimming removed 4 bases at V and 3 bases at J, with 15 bases between. Germline V gene data show CDR1 as SGHAT and CDR2 as FQNNGV. The CDR3 here is CASSSHRGAPNEKLFF. The CDR3 DNA is TGTGCCAGCAGCTCACACCGGGGGGCACCTAATGAAAAACTGTTTTTT.

The V gene is TRBV28, the J gene TRBJ1-2, with a weak D call TRBD1 (6 bases). This CDR3 is 12 amino acids long. V lost 6 bases and J 8 bases, leaving 13 bases between the germline ends. The V gene's germline CDR1 is MDHEN and CDR2 SYDVKM. This CDR3 is CASSDRMDGYTF. CDR3 DNA sequence: TGTGCCAGCAGCGACAGGATGGACGGCTACACCTTC.

The rearrangement links TRBV29-1 to TRBJ2-7; the D gene is possibly TRBD1 (6 bases). Germline V gives CDR1 SQVTM, CDR2 ANQGSEA. Deletions cut 5 bases from V and 2 bases from J, with 22 bases between. CDR3 length: 16 amino acids. The CDR3 DNA sequence: TGCAGCGTTCTGAGAGCCCCAGGGGATCAGACCTACGAGCAGTACTTC. Translated, it gives CSVLRAPGDQTYEQYF.

The V call is TRBV7-8, the J call TRBJ2-5, with 13 bases fitting TRBD2. Germline CDR1 reads SGHVS; CDR2 reads FQNEAQ. The junction had 7 bases not matched to a gene; V was cut back by 1 base and J by 5 bases. The length of the CDR3 is 17 residues. Written as DNA, the CDR3 is TGTGCCAGCAGCTTAGGCCCTGGACTAGCGGGAGTGGAGACCCAGTACTTC. Translated: CASSLGPGLAGVETQYF.

This clone showed up just a few times. V and J are TRBV6-5 and TRBJ2-7, with TRBD1 identical over 8 bases. Germline V lookup: CDR1 MNHEY, CDR2 SVGAGI. After removal of 7 bases from V and 3 bases from J, the junction contained 8 bases not matched to a gene. This CDR3 is built from 14 residues. CDR3 DNA: TGTGCCAGCACCATGACAGGGGCGGACTACGAGCAGTACTTC. Translation: CASTMTGADYEQYF.

The chain joins TRBV2 to TRBJ1-1; no reliable D call. Germline V CDR1 and CDR2: SNHLY, FYNNEI. There are 11 residues in the CDR3. The V end lost 6 bases, the J end lost 8 bases, and 10 bases lay between the germline ends. The CDR3 is CASRGRGEAFF. DNA for the CDR3: TGTGCCAGCAGGGGGAGAGGCGAAGCTTTCTTT.

V is TRBV6-5 and J is TRBJ1-1, with D possibly TRBD1 on 5 matching bases. Between the trimmed V and J ends, which lost 7 bases and 6 bases, there was a span of 9 bases. Germline V gene sequence: CDR1 MNHEY, CDR2 SVGAGI. The CDR3 extends over 11 amino acids. This CDR3 is CASISGAEAFF. The CDR3 DNA follows: TGTGCCAGCATCTCGGGGGCTGAAGCTTTCTTT.

In this sample, this clone turned up once. The chain combines TRBV6-5 with TRBJ2-7, with a possible D match to TRBD1 (6 bases). Germline V gene data show CDR1 as MNHEY and CDR2 as SVGAGI. There are 13 residues in the CDR3. The V gene lost 10 bases and the J gene lost 5 bases, with 18 bases spanning the gap. In DNA, the CDR3 is TGTGCCACCTCGGCCAGGGGTGTGGACGAGCAGTACTTC. Its protein is CATSARGVDEQYF.

V and J are TRBV28 and TRBJ2-5; maybe TRBD2 (6 bases). The V end was cut by 2 bases, the J end by 7 bases, with 11 bases between. Germline CDR1 MDHEN, CDR2 SYDVKM. The CDR3 has 13 residues. The CDR3 nucleotides are TGTGCCAGCAGTTTAGGAGGGTTTGGGACCCAGTACTTC. This translates into CASSLGGFGTQYF.

The CDR3 protein is CASSLRQVLTYEQYF. CDR3 coding DNA: TGTGCCAGCAGTCTCCGACAGGTTCTGACCTACGAGCAGTACTTC. This chain connects TRBV27 to TRBJ2-7; a possible D gene is TRBD1 (6 bases). Germline CDR1 and CDR2: MNHEY and SMNVEV (reference sequence). Trimming took 5 bases from V and 2 from J, leaving 16 bases between them. The CDR3 runs to 15 residues.

V and J are TRBV5-5 and TRBJ1-6, with 9 bases that match TRBD1. The CDR3 sequence is 14 residues long. The J segment lost 8 bases and the V segment lost 4 bases, leaving 4 bases of the junction unmatched. CDR1 and CDR2 from the germline V gene are SGHKS and YYEKEE (reference sequence). This CDR3 is CASSTDRGYSPLHF. The CDR3 DNA reads TGTGCCAGCAGCACCGACAGGGGGTATTCACCCCTCCACTTT.

This clone was detected only a few times. The chain uses TRBV27 and TRBJ2-2; 13 nucleotides match TRBD2. The germline gives CDR1 MNHEY, CDR2 SMNVEV (reference sequence). The CDR3 spans 17 residues. J gave up 4 bases and V 6 bases, and 8 bases lay outside the gene matches. DNA for the CDR3: TGTGCCAGCAGAGGACTAGCGGGAGCGGGGAGCACCGGGGAGCTGTTTTTT. Translation: CASRGLAGAGSTGELFF.

The genes are TRBV11-2 and TRBJ2-7, with D perhaps TRBD2 (6 bases). Trimming took off 1 base at V and 0 bases at J, with 10 bases between the two ends. Germline values: CDR1 SGHAT, CDR2 FQNNGV. CDR3 length equals 15 residues. The CDR3 sequence: CASSLGGLSSYEQYF. CDR3 DNA: TGTGCCAGCAGCTTAGGGGGACTGTCCTCCTACGAGCAGTACTTC. Combining the CDR3 with reference TRBV11-2 and TRBJ2-7 gives the whole variable domain EAGVAQSPRYKIIEKRQSVAFWCNPISGHATLYWYQQILGQGPKLLIQFQNNGVVDDSQLPKDRFSAERLKGVDSTLKIQPAKLEDSAVYLCASSLGGLSSYEQYFGPGTRLTVT.

In nucleotides, the CDR3 is TGTGCCAGCAGTTTAGGACAGGGCACCTACGAGCAGTACTTC. Its protein product is CASSLGQGTYEQYF. V is TRBV27 and J is TRBJ2-7, with 8 bases fitting TRBD1. The CDR3 covers 14 residues. V lost 2 bases to trimming and J lost 2 bases; unmatched junction nucleotides: 2. Germline V lookup: CDR1 MNHEY, CDR2 SMNVEV (reference sequence).

This clone has just a few counts. For the CDR3, the DNA is TGTGCCAGCAGCTTGCGCGGAGGCGGCGGGAGCCTGTTCTTC. Protein sequence: CASSLRGGGGSLFF. The chain combines TRBV5-4 with TRBJ2-1; 7 nucleotides match TRBD2. Germline V gene data show CDR1 as SGHNT and CDR2 as YYREEE (reference sequence). The V gene end was trimmed by 1 base and the J gene end by 15 bases; junction bases not matched to a gene: 13. CDR3 length: 14 residues.

The genes are TRBV20-1 and TRBJ1-1, with D possibly being TRBD1 (5 bases). V lost 7 bases and J 4 bases, leaving 10 bases between the germline ends. The CDR3 extends over 11 amino acids. CDR1 and CDR2 from the germline V gene are DFQATT and SNEGSKA (reference sequence). CDR3 region: CSVRRGTEAFF. CDR3 nucleotides: TGCAGTGTCCGAAGGGGCACTGAAGCTTTCTTT.

The chain employs TRBV6-5 and TRBJ1-1; no definite D call. This CDR3 spans 12 amino acids. Per germline, CDR1 MNHEY and CDR2 SVGAGI. Trimming stripped 6 bases from V and 3 bases from J, with 8 bases between. The CDR3 protein is CASSPRDTEAFF. The CDR3 DNA is TGTGCCAGCAGCCCCCGCGACACTGAAGCTTTCTTT.

J is TRBJ1-2 and V is TRBV28; 9 bases map to TRBD1. CDR3 length: 15 amino acids. Germline V gene lookup returns CDR1 MDHEN and CDR2 SYDVKM. After removal of 5 bases from V and 4 bases from J, the junction contained 8 bases not matched to a gene. This chain's CDR3 is CASSPRGQGVYGYTF. The CDR3 nucleotides are TGTGCCAGCAGTCCCAGGGGACAGGGCGTCTATGGCTACACCTTC.

This clone has just one count. This chain links TRBV30 with TRBJ1-1, with D uncertain. The CDR3 totals 15 residues. Trimming took off 0 bases at V and 1 base at J, with 12 bases between the two ends. Germline V gene sequence: CDR1 GTSNPN, CDR2 SVGIG (reference sequence). CDR3 DNA sequence: TGTGCCTGGAGTGTTCCAGACCGGAGGAACACTGAAGCTTTCTTT. Residues: CAWSVPDRRNTEAFF.

This clone occurred once. This chain joins TRBV10-3 and TRBJ2-5; the D gene is possibly TRBD2 (6 bases). This CDR3 comprises 13 residues. Trimming stripped 7 bases from V and 5 bases from J, with 14 bases between. Looked up from germline, CDR1 is ENHRY and CDR2 is SYGVKD. DNA for the CDR3: TGTGCCATCAAAGGCTCTAGCGTGGAGACCCAGTACTTC. Translation: CAIKGSSVETQYF.